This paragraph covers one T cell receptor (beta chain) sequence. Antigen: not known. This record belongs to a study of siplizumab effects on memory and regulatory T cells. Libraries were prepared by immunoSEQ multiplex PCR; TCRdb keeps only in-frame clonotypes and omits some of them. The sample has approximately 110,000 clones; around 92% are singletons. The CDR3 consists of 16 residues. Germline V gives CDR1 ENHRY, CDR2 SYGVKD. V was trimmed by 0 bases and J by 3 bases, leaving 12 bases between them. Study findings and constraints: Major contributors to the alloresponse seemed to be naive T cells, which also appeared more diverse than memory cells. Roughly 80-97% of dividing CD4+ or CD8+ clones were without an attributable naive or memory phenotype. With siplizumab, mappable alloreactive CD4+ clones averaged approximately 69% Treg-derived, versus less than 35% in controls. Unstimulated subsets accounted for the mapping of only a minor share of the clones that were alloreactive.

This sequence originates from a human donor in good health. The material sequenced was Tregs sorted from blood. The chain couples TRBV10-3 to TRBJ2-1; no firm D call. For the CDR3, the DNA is TGTGCCATCAGTGAGTCGAGACCAGGTGACTACAATGAGCAGTTCTTC. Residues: CAISESRPGDYNEQFF.